Listed below are T cell receptor beta chains from one sample, sequenced in a study of vaccination and CD4 T cells after COVID-19. Antigens of these TCRs are unknown. In TCRdb, the PCR reads were re-called with MiXCR into one record per CDR3 protein. The sample lists under 20,000 distinct CDR3 sequences, approximately 49% occurring once. Sequencing was done on a sample of CD4+ T cells from blood, cultured in vitro. Receptors originate from a human donor who had recovered from COVID-19. Each CDR3 is given with its conserved first and last residue. A D gene is named only where the DNA matches it firmly. The listing skips clone size in some rows; elsewhere it reads once, few, many or a size class.

- - TRBJ1-2 TRBV5-4 TGTGCCAGCAGCTGGGGGACTAGCTCTAACTATGGCTACACCTTC CASSWGTSSNYGYTF
- - TRBJ1-1 TRBV10-1 TGCGCCAGCAGTGAGTCAGCCAGGGAGGACACTGAAGCTTTCTTT CASSESAREDTEAFF
- few TRBJ1-2 TRBV11-3 TGTGCCAGCAGCTTTGAAAGGGGCTATGGCTACACCTTC CASSFERGYGYTF
TRBD2 few TRBJ2-3 TRBV7-2 TGTGCCAGCAGCTTAGCTAGCGGGAGGACAGATACGCAGTATTTT CASSLASGRTDTQYF
TRBD2 - TRBJ2-7 TRBV27 TGTGCCAGCAGTCTAGAAAAGGGACTAGCGGGAGTGCAGTACTTC CASSLEKGLAGVQYF
TRBD1 - TRBJ1-2 TRBV19 TGTGCCAGTAGTGAGGACAGGGGGCGACGGGGCTACACCTTC CASSEDRGRRGYTF
- few TRBJ1-3 TRBV20-1 TGCAGTGCTAGGTCCGGGGCTGGAAACACCATATATTTT CSARSGAGNTIYF
- - TRBJ1-3 TRBV5-1 TGCGCCAGCAGCTTTGGGAACAGGGCTGGAAACACCATATATTTT CASSFGNRAGNTIYF
TRBD1 - TRBJ1-1 TRBV7-9 TGTGCCAGCAGCTTTCCGGGACAGGGGACTGAAGCTTTCTTT CASSFPGQGTEAFF
TRBD2 - TRBJ2-3 TRBV19 TGTGCCAGTAGTATCCGGTATCGAGCGGGAGAACGCACAGATACGCAGTATTTT CASSIRYRAGERTDTQYF
TRBD1 few TRBJ1-5 TRBV6-1 TGTGCCAGCAGACCCGGACAGGTGCATCAGCCCCAGCATTTT CASRPGQVHQPQHF
- - TRBJ2-5 TRBV18 TGTGCCAGCTCACCCCGCGCAGTAGAGACCCAGTACTTC CASSPRAVETQYF
TRBD1 - TRBJ1-2 TRBV10-3 TGTGCCATCAGTGAGGACAGGGGTGCTGGTGGCTACACCTTC CAISEDRGAGGYTF
- once TRBJ1-1 TRBV20-1 TGCAGTGCTAGGGGGGGGACTGAAGCTTTCTTT CSARGGTEAFF
- - TRBJ1-5 TRBV6-1 TGTGCCAGCAGTGAAGCGCATTTTTTTGTGGGCGGCAATCAGCCCCAGCATTTT CASSEAHFFVGGNQPQHF
- few TRBJ1-6 TRBV19 TGTGCCAGTAGTGCAGGGAGGGATTCACCCCTCCACTTT CASSAGRDSPLHF
- - TRBJ2-7 TRBV21-1 TGTGCCAGCAGCAAAGACCCGAAGCATTGGACGCCGGAGGAGCAGTACTTC CASSKDPKHWTPEEQYF
- - TRBJ1-2 TRBV6-1 TGTGCCAGCTCTAGGAGGGGCGCCTATGGCTACACCTTC CASSRRGAYGYTF
- few TRBJ2-3 TRBV21-1 TGTGCCAGCAGCAAAGCTCCCAGTGGGGCTAGCGGGGGGATGGGGACAGATACGCAGTATTTT CASSKAPSGASGGMGTDTQYF
- - TRBJ1-1 TRBV6-1 TGTGCCAGCAGTGTTACGGCGAACACTGAAGCTTTCTTT CASSVTANTEAFF
- few TRBJ1-1 TRBV6-1 TGTGCCAGCAGTGATAGCCAACGGAGGGGCAATACTGAAGCTTTCTTT CASSDSQRRGNTEAFF
TRBD1 few TRBJ1-5 TRBV2 TGTGCCAGCAGTAGGGAGGGGACAGGGAATCAGCCCCAGCATTTT CASSREGTGNQPQHF
- - TRBJ1-2 TRBV6-1 TGTGCCAGCGGGCAGGACTTTAACTATGGCTACACCTTC CASGQDFNYGYTF
TRBD1 few TRBJ1-1 TRBV6-1 TGTGCCAGCATGCTGGACAGGGGGAACACTGAAGCTTTCTTT CASMLDRGNTEAFF
- - TRBJ1-3 TRBV20-1 TGCAGTGCCTCTAGGACCGGAGAAGGAAACACCATATATTTT CSASRTGEGNTIYF
- few TRBJ1-1 TRBV2 TGTGCCAGCAGTGCGGACGTGGCGCAACAAGCTTTCTTT CASSADVAQQAFF
TRBD1 once TRBJ1-1 TRBV20-1 TGCAGTGCTCGAGACAGGGTCGCTGAAGCTTTCTTT CSARDRVAEAFF
- few TRBJ1-6 TRBV19 TGTGCCAGTAGCGATTCAGGGTTTCGGTCCTATAATTCACCCCTCCACTTT CASSDSGFRSYNSPLHF
- - TRBJ1-2 TRBV2 TGTGCCAGCAGTGAATATTTCGCTGGCTACACCTTC CASSEYFAGYTF
- - TRBJ2-2 TRBV7-8 TGTGCCAGCAGCTTAGCGCCCGGCGGGGTAACGAACACCGGGGAGCTGTTTTTT CASSLAPGGVTNTGELFF
TRBD1 - TRBJ1-1 TRBV18 TGTGCCAGCTCAGCGACAGGGGAGAACACTGAAGCTTTCTTT CASSATGENTEAFF
TRBD2 few TRBJ2-3 TRBV20-1 TGCAGTGCGTCCCTAGCGGGGGCCATCACAGATACGCAGTATTTT CSASLAGAITDTQYF
TRBD1 - TRBJ1-6 TRBV5-1 TGCGCCAGCAGCTTGGAGGGGACAGCGCACGATCCCCTCCACTTT CASSLEGTAHDPLHF
- few TRBJ2-7 TRBV20-1 TGCAGTGGAAAAGGCAGGGCCACCTACGAGCAGTACTTC CSGKGRATYEQYF
- - TRBJ2-7 TRBV6-1 TGTGCCAGCACTTCCGTTTCCTACGAGCAGTACTTC CASTSVSYEQYF
- few TRBJ1-2 TRBV24-1 TGTGCCACCAGTGAGAGCGGGTACTATGGCTACACCTTC CATSESGYYGYTF
TRBD1 - TRBJ2-2 TRBV5-1 TGCGTCGGACCGGGACAGGGTTCGGCCGGGGAGCTGTTTTTT CVGPGQGSAGELFF
- - TRBJ1-5 TRBV28 TGTGCCAGCAGTCGTGAGACGGGTCAGCCCCAGCATTTT CASSRETGQPQHF
- - TRBJ1-2 TRBV2 TGTGCCAGCAGAAGTCGTCCTAATTATGGCTACACCTTC CASRSRPNYGYTF
TRBD1 few TRBJ1-2 TRBV19 TGTGCCAGTAGTATAGGCCAGGGGGGGAACTATGGCTACACCTTC CASSIGQGGNYGYTF
- - TRBJ2-2 TRBV2 TGTGCCAGCAGTGGCTCAGGTTCGAACACCGGGGAGCTGTTTTTT CASSGSGSNTGELFF
TRBD2 - TRBJ2-1 TRBV6-1 TGTGCCAGCAGTACTAGCGCCTCCTCCTACAATGAGCAGTTCTTC CASSTSASSYNEQFF
TRBD2 - TRBJ2-1 TRBV6-1 TGTGCCAGCAGCCCCGGGACTAGCGGGAGGTTAGGGCAGTTCTTC CASSPGTSGRLGQFF
TRBD2 - TRBJ2-5 TRBV6-2/TRBV6-3 TGTGCCAGCAGTTACTCCACGGGGGGGGAGACCCAGTACTTC CASSYSTGGETQYF
TRBD2 - TRBJ2-1 TRBV4-1 TGCGCCAGCAGTCCCGAAGGGACTAGCCCTAATGAGCAGTTCTTC CASSPEGTSPNEQFF